These T cell receptor beta chains were read from a single sample in a study of T cell repertoires in cytomegalovirus infection. TCRdb passed the reads through MiXCR, listing each CDR3 protein once. The sample yields 300,000 to 400,000 distinct CDR3 sequences, approximately 9.5% seen once. Input material: PBMCs. These receptors came from a human donor in good health (CMV status not recorded). Some clones in this sample may be carry-over from other donors' samples. CDR3s include the opening cysteine and the closing phenylalanine or tryptophan. Each record gives: V gene, J gene, clone size, D gene, CDR3 protein, CDR3 DNA. D genes are given only for firm matches. The size entry is marked missing in some rows and otherwise reads once, few, many or a size class.

V: TRBV11-3
J: TRBJ1-1
size: many
D: .
CDR3: CASSLDGREGSTEAFF
DNA: TGTGCCAGCAGCTTAGATGGAAGGGAGGGGAGCACTGAAGCTTTCTTT

V: TRBV10-3
J: TRBJ2-1
size: few
D: .
CDR3: CAIKLASDEQFF
DNA: TGTGCCATCAAACTAGCTAGCGATGAGCAGTTCTTC

V: TRBV6-6
J: TRBJ2-3
size: .
D: .
CDR3: CASGILDTQYF
DNA: TGTGCCAGCGGGATTCTGGATACGCAGTATTTT

V: TRBV12-3/TRBV12-4
J: TRBJ1-1
size: .
D: .
CDR3: CASSDRGRRLDTEAFF
DNA: TGTGCCAGCAGTGATAGGGGAAGACGGTTAGACACTGAAGCTTTCTTT

V: TRBV24-1
J: TRBJ2-2
size: few
D: TRBD2
CDR3: CATSDFDLLAGDIGELFF
DNA: TGTGCCACCAGTGATTTTGATTTACTAGCGGGAGACATCGGGGAGCTGTTTTTT

V: TRBV7-2
J: TRBJ1-2
size: many
D: .
CDR3: CASSSEGHTYGYTF
DNA: TGTGCCAGCAGCTCCGAAGGACATACCTATGGCTACACCTTC

V: TRBV15
J: TRBJ2-7
size: .
D: TRBD1
CDR3: CATSRDFPDRAYEQYF
DNA: TGTGCCACCAGCAGAGACTTCCCCGACAGGGCCTACGAGCAGTACTTC

V: TRBV7-2
J: TRBJ2-3
size: many
D: TRBD2
CDR3: CASSSGLAGALSTDTQYF
DNA: TGTGCCAGCAGCTCCGGACTAGCGGGGGCCCTGAGCACAGATACGCAGTATTTT

V: TRBV10-3
J: TRBJ1-1
size: many
D: .
CDR3: CAISMGTATDGTEAFF
DNA: TGTGCCATCAGTATGGGGACCGCCACCGATGGGACTGAAGCTTTCTTT

V: TRBV11-2
J: TRBJ1-3
size: .
D: .
CDR3: CASSAGFIGNTIYF
DNA: TGTGCCAGCAGCGCTGGTTTTATTGGAAACACCATATATTTT

V: TRBV10-3
J: TRBJ2-1
size: few
D: TRBD2
CDR3: CAIRDPTSGEYNEQFF
DNA: TGTGCCATCAGAGACCCGACTAGCGGGGAATACAATGAGCAGTTCTTC

V: TRBV7-3
J: TRBJ2-1
size: many
D: TRBD2
CDR3: CASSPGGNEQFF
DNA: TGTGCCAGCAGCCCGGGGGGCAATGAGCAGTTCTTC

V: TRBV7-3
J: TRBJ2-2
size: many
D: TRBD1
CDR3: CASSLGTGGANTGELFF
DNA: TGTGCCAGCAGCTTAGGGACAGGGGGCGCGAACACCGGGGAGCTGTTTTTT

V: TRBV27
J: TRBJ1-6
size: many
D: .
CDR3: CASSWEGAPLHF
DNA: TGTGCCAGCAGTTGGGAGGGAGCACCCCTCCACTTT

V: TRBV28
J: TRBJ2-1
size: many
D: .
CDR3: CASSFTGGLYNEQFF
DNA: TGTGCCAGCAGCTTTACCGGGGGACTTTACAATGAGCAGTTCTTC

V: TRBV7-8
J: TRBJ2-3
size: few
D: .
CDR3: CASSFRVLTDTQYF
DNA: TGTGCCAGCAGCTTCCGGGTTCTTACAGATACGCAGTATTTT

V: TRBV7-9
J: TRBJ1-2
size: few
D: .
CDR3: CASSPLTDNYGYTF
DNA: TGTGCCAGCAGCCCCCTGACAGATAACTATGGCTACACCTTC

V: TRBV4-3
J: TRBJ1-2
size: few
D: .
CDR3: CASSPQAGRANYGYTF
DNA: TGCGCCAGCAGCCCGCAAGCGGGGCGGGCTAACTATGGCTACACCTTC

V: TRBV28
J: TRBJ2-2
size: few
D: .
CDR3: CASNPPGPRTGELFF
DNA: TGTGCCAGCAATCCGCCGGGACCTCGTACCGGGGAGCTGTTTTTT

V: TRBV6-2/TRBV6-3
J: TRBJ2-6
size: many
D: TRBD1
CDR3: CASSRDSSGANVLTF
DNA: TGTGCCAGCAGCAGGGACAGCTCTGGGGCCAACGTCCTGACTTTC

V: TRBV7-2
J: TRBJ1-2
size: many
D: .
CDR3: CASSYGTAAYGYTF
DNA: TGTGCCAGCAGCTACGGGACCGCCGCCTATGGCTACACCTTC

V: TRBV5-6
J: TRBJ2-7
size: many
D: TRBD2
CDR3: CASSGGAGPYEQYF
DNA: TGTGCCAGCAGCGGGGGAGCGGGACCCTACGAGCAGTACTTC

V: TRBV7-6
J: TRBJ2-5
size: many
D: .
CDR3: CASSFGVVETQYF
DNA: TGTGCCAGCAGCTTCGGGGTAGTGGAGACCCAGTACTTC

V: TRBV6-2/TRBV6-3
J: TRBJ2-4
size: few
D: TRBD2
CDR3: CASSPRGGSGVLKNIQYF
DNA: TGTGCCAGCAGTCCTCGGGGTGGAAGCGGGGTCCTCAAAAACATTCAGTACTTC

V: TRBV6-2/TRBV6-3
J: TRBJ2-1
size: many
D: .
CDR3: CASKSSMSSYNEQFF
DNA: TGTGCCAGCAAAAGCTCCATGAGCTCCTACAATGAGCAGTTCTTC

V: TRBV12-3/TRBV12-4
J: TRBJ2-7
size: few
D: TRBD2
CDR3: CASSNEAGVTYEQYF
DNA: TGTGCCAGCAGTAATGAAGCGGGAGTAACCTACGAGCAGTACTTC

V: TRBV27
J: TRBJ2-7
size: many
D: TRBD2
CDR3: CASSPITPGLAGDYEQYF
DNA: TGTGCCAGCAGCCCCATTACACCAGGACTAGCGGGAGACTACGAGCAGTACTTC

V: TRBV7-8
J: TRBJ2-1
size: many
D: .
CDR3: CASSLEANGGYEQFF
DNA: TGTGCCAGCAGCCTAGAGGCCAACGGTGGATATGAGCAGTTCTTC

V: TRBV19
J: TRBJ1-6
size: .
D: TRBD1
CDR3: CASQQGAKNSPLHF
DNA: TGTGCCAGTCAACAGGGGGCGAAGAATTCACCCCTCCACTTT

V: TRBV18
J: TRBJ1-2
size: .
D: .
CDR3: CASSPLTAGGGYTF
DNA: TGTGCCAGCTCACCATTGACAGCCGGAGGGGGCTACACCTTC

V: TRBV20-1
J: TRBJ1-6
size: few
D: TRBD1
CDR3: CSALTGGLALHF
DNA: TGCAGTGCCCTGACAGGGGGGCTGGCCCTCCACTTT

V: TRBV13
J: TRBJ2-5
size: .
D: .
CDR3: CASSLTRTQYF
DNA: TGTGCCAGCAGCCTCACCCGGACCCAGTACTTC

V: TRBV7-2
J: TRBJ1-2
size: few
D: TRBD1
CDR3: CASSLGAGGHGYTF
DNA: TGTGCCAGCAGCTTAGGGGCAGGGGGGCATGGCTACACCTTC

V: TRBV2
J: TRBJ2-6
size: few
D: .
CDR3: CASSGLPSGANVLTF
DNA: TGTGCCAGCAGCGGCCTCCCCTCTGGGGCCAACGTCCTGACTTTC

V: TRBV30
J: TRBJ1-1
size: .
D: .
CDR3: CAWSSWMPNTEAFF
DNA: TGTGCCTGGAGTTCCTGGATGCCGAACACTGAAGCTTTCTTT

V: TRBV7-6
J: TRBJ1-1
size: few
D: .
CDR3: CASSLAGKGNTEAFF
DNA: TGTGCCAGCAGCTTAGCTGGGAAGGGGAACACTGAAGCTTTCTTT

V: TRBV28
J: TRBJ1-6
size: many
D: .
CDR3: CASRKQIGNSPLHF
DNA: TGTGCCAGCAGAAAACAGATCGGGAATTCACCCCTCCACTTT

V: TRBV7-2
J: TRBJ2-3
size: .
D: TRBD1
CDR3: CASSDDRGIDTQYF
DNA: TGTGCCAGCAGCGACGACAGGGGAATAGATACGCAGTATTTT

V: TRBV7-2
J: TRBJ1-4
size: many
D: TRBD1
CDR3: CASSKDRGRLEKLFF
DNA: TGTGCCAGCAGCAAAGACAGGGGGAGGTTGGAAAAACTGTTTTTT

V: TRBV7-2
J: TRBJ1-1
size: many
D: .
CDR3: CASSLGGSTEAFF
DNA: TGTGCCAGCAGCTTAGGGGGGAGCACTGAAGCTTTCTTT

V: TRBV6-1
J: TRBJ1-5
size: many
D: .
CDR3: CASSELGQQDQPQHF
DNA: TGTGCCAGCAGCGAACTGGGCCAACAGGATCAGCCCCAGCATTTT

V: TRBV7-6
J: TRBJ1-3
size: many
D: TRBD1
CDR3: CASSHGQGAGNTIYF
DNA: TGTGCCAGCAGTCACGGACAGGGTGCTGGAAACACCATATATTTT

V: TRBV7-8
J: TRBJ2-7
size: .
D: .
CDR3: CASSTLAGNEQYF
DNA: TGTGCCAGCAGCACCCTGGCGGGAAACGAGCAGTACTTC

V: TRBV11-2
J: TRBJ2-3
size: few
D: TRBD2
CDR3: CASSLDTRLAGGGDTQYF
DNA: TGTGCCAGCAGCCTGGATACAAGACTAGCGGGAGGTGGGGATACGCAGTATTTT

V: TRBV2
J: TRBJ2-1
size: .
D: TRBD1
CDR3: CASSEWQGAVAEQFF
DNA: TGTGCCAGCAGTGAGTGGCAGGGGGCAGTTGCTGAGCAGTTCTTC

V: TRBV4-2
J: TRBJ1-5
size: .
D: .
CDR3: CASSQESGQRRQPQHF
DNA: TGTGCCAGCAGCCAAGAATCAGGACAGCGTAGGCAGCCCCAGCATTTT

V: TRBV20-1
J: TRBJ2-5
size: .
D: .
CDR3: CSARDTIQETQYF
DNA: TGCAGTGCTAGAGATACCATTCAGGAGACCCAGTACTTC

V: TRBV4-1
J: TRBJ2-5
size: many
D: .
CDR3: CASSQRQFQETQYF
DNA: TGCGCCAGCAGCCAGCGACAGTTCCAAGAGACCCAGTACTTC